This T cell receptor (beta chain) was recovered during a study of molecular identifiers for immune sequencing clone quantification. Comments on this clonotype: The conserved phenylalanine or tryptophan is not found at the CDR3 terminus, so this likely reflects a read error.

Via MiXCR, TCRdb re-called the PCR reads, giving one row per CDR3 protein. In the table there are 300,000 to 400,000 distinct CDR3 sequences, 20% to 25% of which are singletons. The sequence came from a human donor in good health. Some libraries in this study had Jurkat cell RNA spiked in. The sample consisted of naive CD8+ T cells from blood, with Jurkat cell RNA spiked in. This sample's subset: FACS-sorted CD8+CD4-CCR7+CD45RA+ naive T cells.

CDR3 bases: TGTGCCAGCAGCTATCAGAACACTGAAGCTTTCCTT. This translates into CASSYQNTEAFL. The gene calls are TRBV7-9 and TRBJ1-1; no definite D call. The V end lost 4 bases, the J end lost 1 base, and 4 bases lay between the germline ends. Germline V gene sequence: CDR1 SEHNR, CDR2 FQNEAQ (reference sequence). This CDR3 comprises 12 residues.